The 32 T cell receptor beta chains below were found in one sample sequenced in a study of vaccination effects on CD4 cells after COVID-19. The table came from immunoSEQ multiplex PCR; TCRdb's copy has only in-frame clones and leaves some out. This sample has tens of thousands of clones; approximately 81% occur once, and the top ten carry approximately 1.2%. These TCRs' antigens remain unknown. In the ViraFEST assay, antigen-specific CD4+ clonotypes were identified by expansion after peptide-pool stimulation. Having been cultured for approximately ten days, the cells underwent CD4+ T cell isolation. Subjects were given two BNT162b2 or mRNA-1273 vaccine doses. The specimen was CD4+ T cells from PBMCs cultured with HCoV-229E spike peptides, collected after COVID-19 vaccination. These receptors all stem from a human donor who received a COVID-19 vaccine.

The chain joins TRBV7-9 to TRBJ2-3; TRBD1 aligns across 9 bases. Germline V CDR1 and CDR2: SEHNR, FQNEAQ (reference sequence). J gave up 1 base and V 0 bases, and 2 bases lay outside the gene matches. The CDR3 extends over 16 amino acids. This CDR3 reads CASSLAGQGRTDTQYF. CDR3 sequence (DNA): TGTGCCAGCAGCTTAGCGGGACAGGGACGCACAGATACGCAGTATTTT.

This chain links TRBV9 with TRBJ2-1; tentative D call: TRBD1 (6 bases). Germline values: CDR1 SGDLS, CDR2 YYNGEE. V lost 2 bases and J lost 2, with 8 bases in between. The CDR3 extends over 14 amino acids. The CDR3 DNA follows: TGTGCCAGCAGCGTGGGGGCCCCCTACAATGAGCAGTTCTTC. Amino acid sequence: CASSVGAPYNEQFF.

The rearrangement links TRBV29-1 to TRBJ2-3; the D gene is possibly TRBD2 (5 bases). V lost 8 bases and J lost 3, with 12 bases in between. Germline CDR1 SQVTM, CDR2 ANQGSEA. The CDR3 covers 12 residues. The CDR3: CSILVLTDTQYF. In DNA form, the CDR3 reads TGCAGCATACTAGTTCTGACAGATACGCAGTATTTT.

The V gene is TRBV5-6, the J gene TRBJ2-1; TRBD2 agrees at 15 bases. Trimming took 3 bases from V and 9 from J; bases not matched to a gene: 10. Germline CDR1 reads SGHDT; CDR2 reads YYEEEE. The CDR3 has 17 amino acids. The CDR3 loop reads CASSSGTSGGFLGEQFF. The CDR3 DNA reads TGTGCCAGCAGCTCTGGGACTAGCGGGGGGTTCCTCGGTGAGCAGTTCTTC.

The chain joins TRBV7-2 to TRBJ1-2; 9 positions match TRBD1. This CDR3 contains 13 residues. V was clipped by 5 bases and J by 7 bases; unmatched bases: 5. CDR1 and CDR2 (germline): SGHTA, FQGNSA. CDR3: CASSLTGGGGYTF. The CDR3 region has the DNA TGTGCCAGCAGCCTAACAGGGGGCGGTGGCTACACCTTC.

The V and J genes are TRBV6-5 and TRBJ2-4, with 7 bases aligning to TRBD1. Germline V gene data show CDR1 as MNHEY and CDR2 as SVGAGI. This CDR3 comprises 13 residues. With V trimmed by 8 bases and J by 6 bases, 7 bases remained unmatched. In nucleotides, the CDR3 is TGTGCCAGCCTAGACAGGGCTGGAAACATTCAGTACTTC. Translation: CASLDRAGNIQYF.

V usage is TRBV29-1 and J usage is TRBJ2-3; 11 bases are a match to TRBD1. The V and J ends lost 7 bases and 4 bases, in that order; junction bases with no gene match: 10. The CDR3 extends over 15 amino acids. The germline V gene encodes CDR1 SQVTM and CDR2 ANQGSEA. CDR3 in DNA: TGCAGCGGTGTCCTCAGGGACAGGGGGGCAGATACGCAGTATTTT. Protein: CSGVLRDRGADTQYF.

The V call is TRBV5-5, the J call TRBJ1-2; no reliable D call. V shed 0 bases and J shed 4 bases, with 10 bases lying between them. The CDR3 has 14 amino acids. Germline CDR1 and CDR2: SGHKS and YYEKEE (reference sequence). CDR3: CASSLGPDIYGYTF. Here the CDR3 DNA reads TGTGCCAGCAGCTTGGGTCCAGATATCTATGGCTACACCTTC.

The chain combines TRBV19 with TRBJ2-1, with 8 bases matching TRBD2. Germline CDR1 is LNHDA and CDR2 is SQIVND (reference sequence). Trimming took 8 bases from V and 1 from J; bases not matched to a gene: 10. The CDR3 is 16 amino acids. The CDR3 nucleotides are TGTGCCAGTTCACGCTTAACTAGCGGTTCCTACAATGAGCAGTTCTTC. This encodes CASSRLTSGSYNEQFF.

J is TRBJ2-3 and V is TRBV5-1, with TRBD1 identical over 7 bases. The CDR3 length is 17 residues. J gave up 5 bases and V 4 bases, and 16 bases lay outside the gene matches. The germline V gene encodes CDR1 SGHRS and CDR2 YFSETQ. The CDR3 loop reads CASSDQASTGYGDTQYF. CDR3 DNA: TGCGCCAGCAGCGACCAAGCCTCGACAGGGTACGGAGATACGCAGTATTTT. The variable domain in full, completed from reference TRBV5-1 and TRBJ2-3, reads KAGVTQTPRYLIKTRGQQVTLSCSPISGHRSVSWYQQTPGQGLQFLFEYFSETQRNKGNFPGRFSGRQFSNSRSEMNVSTLELGDSALYLCASSDQASTGYGDTQYFGPGTRLTVL.

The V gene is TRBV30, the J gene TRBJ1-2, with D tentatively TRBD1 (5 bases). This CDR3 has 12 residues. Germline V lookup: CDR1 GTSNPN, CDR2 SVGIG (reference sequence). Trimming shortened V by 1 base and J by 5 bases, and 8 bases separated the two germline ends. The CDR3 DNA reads TGTGCCTGGAGTGGGGACTCTTATGGCTACACCTTC. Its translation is CAWSGDSYGYTF. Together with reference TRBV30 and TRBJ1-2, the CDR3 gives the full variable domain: SQTIHQWPATLVQPVGSPLSLECTVEGTSNPNLYWYRQAAGRGLQLLFYSVGIGQISSEVPQNLSASRPQDRQFILSSKKLLLSDSGFYLCAWSGDSYGYTFGSGTRLTVV.

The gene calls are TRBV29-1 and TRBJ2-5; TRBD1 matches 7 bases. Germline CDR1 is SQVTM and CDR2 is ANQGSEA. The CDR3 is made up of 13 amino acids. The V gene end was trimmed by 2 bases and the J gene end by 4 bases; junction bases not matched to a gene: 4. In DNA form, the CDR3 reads TGCAGCGTTGAAACAGGGGCGGGAGAGACCCAGTACTTC. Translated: CSVETGAGETQYF.

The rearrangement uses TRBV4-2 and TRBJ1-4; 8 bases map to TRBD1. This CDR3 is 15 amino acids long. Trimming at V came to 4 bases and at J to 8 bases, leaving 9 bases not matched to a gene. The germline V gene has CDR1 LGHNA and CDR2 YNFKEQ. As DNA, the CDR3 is TGTGCCAGCAGCCCCTGGACAGGGAGTGGCGAAAAACTGTTTTTT. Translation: CASSPWTGSGEKLFF.

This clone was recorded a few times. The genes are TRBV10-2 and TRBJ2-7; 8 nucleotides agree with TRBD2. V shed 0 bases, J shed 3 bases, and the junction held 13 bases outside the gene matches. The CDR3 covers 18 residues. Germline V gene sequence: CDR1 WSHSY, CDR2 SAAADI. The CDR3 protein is CASSESGRGETFLYEQYV. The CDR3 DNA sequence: TGCGCCAGCAGTGAGTCGGGGCGGGGGGAGACTTTTCTCTACGAGCAGTACGTC.

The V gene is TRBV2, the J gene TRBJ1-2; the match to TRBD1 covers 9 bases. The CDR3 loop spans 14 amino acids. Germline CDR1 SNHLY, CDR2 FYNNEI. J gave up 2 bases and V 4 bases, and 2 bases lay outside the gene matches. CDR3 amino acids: CASSVGQGNYGYTF. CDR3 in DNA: TGTGCCAGCAGTGTGGGACAGGGCAACTATGGCTACACCTTC. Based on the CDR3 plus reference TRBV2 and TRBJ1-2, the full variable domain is EPEVTQTPSHQVTQMGQEVILRCVPISNHLYFYWYRQILGQKVEFLVSFYNNEISEKSEIFDDQFSVERPDGSNFTLKIRSTKLEDSAMYFCASSVGQGNYGYTFGSGTRLTVV.

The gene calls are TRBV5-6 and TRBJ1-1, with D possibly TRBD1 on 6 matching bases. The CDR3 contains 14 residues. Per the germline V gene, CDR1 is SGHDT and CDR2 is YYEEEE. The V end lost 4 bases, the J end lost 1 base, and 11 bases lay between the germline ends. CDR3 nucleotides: TGTGCCAGCAGCCCCAGGGGCAGGAACACTGAAGCTTTCTTT. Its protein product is CASSPRGRNTEAFF.

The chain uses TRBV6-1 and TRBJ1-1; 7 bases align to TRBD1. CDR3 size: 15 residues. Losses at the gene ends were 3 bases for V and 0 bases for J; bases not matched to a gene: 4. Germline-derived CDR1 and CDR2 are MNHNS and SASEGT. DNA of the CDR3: TGTGCCAGCAGTGATTGGACAGGAGTGAACACTGAAGCTTTCTTT. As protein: CASSDWTGVNTEAFF.

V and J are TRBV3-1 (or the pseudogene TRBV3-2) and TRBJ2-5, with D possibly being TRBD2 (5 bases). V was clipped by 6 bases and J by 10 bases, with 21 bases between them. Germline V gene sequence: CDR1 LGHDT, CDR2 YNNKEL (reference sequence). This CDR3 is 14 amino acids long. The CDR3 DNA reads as TGTGCCAGCAGGAAGTCGGCTAACCCCAGCGGCCAGTACTTC. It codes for CASRKSANPSGQYF.

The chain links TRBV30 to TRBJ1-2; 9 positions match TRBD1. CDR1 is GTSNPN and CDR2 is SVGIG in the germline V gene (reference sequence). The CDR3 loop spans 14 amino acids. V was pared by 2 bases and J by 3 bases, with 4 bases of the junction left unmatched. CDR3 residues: CAWSTGTGYYGYTF. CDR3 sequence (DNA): TGTGCCTGGAGTACCGGGACAGGGTACTATGGCTACACCTTC.

Here the CDR3 reads CASSQEAQGAYYGYTF. CDR3 coding DNA: TGTGCCAGCAGCCAAGAGGCACAGGGGGCTTACTATGGCTACACCTTC. The rearrangement joins TRBV3-1 (or the pseudogene TRBV3-2) to TRBJ1-2, with TRBD1 matching over 9 bases. After removal of 0 bases from V and 3 bases from J, the junction contained 5 bases not matched to a gene. The germline V gene encodes CDR1 LGHDT and CDR2 YNNKEL (reference sequence). The CDR3 is made up of 16 amino acids.

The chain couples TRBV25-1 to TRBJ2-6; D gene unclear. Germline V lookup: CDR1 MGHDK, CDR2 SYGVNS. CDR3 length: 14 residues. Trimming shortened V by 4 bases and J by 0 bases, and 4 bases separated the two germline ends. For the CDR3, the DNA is TGTGCCAGCAGTGGGGCCTCTGGGGCCAACGTCCTGACTTTC. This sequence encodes CASSGASGANVLTF.

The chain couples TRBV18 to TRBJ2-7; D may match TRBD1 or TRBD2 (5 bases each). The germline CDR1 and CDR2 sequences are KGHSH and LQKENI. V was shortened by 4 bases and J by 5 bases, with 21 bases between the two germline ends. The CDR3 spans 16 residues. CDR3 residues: CASSRGSQGTTNEQYV. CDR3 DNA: TGTGCCAGCTCACGAGGCAGTCAGGGCACGACTAACGAGCAGTACGTC.

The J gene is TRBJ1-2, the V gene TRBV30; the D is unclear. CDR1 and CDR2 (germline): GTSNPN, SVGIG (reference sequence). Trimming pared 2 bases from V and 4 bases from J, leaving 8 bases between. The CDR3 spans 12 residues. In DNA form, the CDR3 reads TGTGCCTGGAGTAGGCTGAGCTATGGCTACACCTTC. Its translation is CAWSRLSYGYTF.

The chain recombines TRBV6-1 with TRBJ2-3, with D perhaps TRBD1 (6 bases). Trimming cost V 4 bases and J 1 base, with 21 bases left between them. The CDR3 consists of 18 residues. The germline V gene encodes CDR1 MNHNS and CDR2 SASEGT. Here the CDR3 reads CASSGANAGADRTDTQYF. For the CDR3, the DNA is TGTGCCAGCAGTGGGGCCAACGCAGGGGCCGATCGCACAGATACGCAGTATTTT.

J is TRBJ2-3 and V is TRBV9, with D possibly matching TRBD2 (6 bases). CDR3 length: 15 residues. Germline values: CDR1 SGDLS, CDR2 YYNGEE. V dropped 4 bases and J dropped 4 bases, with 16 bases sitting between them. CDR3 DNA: TGTGCCAGCAGCACCCGACGGGGGAAGGCAGATACGCAGTATTTT. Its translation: CASSTRRGKADTQYF.

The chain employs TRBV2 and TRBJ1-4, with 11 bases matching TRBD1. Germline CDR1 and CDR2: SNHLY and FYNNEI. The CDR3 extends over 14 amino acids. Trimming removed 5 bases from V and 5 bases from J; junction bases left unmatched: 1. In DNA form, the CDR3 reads TGTGCCAGCAGTAGGGACAGGGGGAATGAAAAACTGTTTTTT. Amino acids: CASSRDRGNEKLFF.

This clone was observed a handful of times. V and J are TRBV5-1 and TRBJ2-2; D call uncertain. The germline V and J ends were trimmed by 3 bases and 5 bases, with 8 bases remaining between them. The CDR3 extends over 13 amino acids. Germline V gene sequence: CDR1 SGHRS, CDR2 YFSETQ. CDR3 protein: CASSYERTGELFF. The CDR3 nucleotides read TGCGCCAGCAGCTATGAACGTACCGGGGAGCTGTTTTTT.

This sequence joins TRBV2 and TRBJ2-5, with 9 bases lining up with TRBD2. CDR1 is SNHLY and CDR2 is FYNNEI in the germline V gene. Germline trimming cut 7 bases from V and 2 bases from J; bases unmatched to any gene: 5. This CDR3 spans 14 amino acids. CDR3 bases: TGTGCCAGCACTCCAGCGGGGGGACAAGAGACCCAGTACTTC. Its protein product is CASTPAGGQETQYF.

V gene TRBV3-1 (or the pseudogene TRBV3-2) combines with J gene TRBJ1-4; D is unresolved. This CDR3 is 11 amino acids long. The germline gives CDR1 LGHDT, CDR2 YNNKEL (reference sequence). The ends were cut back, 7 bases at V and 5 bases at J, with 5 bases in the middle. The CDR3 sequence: CASIGNEKLFF. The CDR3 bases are TGTGCCAGCATCGGCAATGAAAAACTGTTTTTT.

CDR3 loop: CASSESPLKGYTF. The CDR3 DNA reads as TGTGCCAGCAGTGAATCACCATTAAAAGGCTACACCTTC. The chain has TRBV6-1 and TRBJ1-2; D not certain. The V gene's germline CDR1 is MNHNS and CDR2 SASEGT. CDR3 length: 13 amino acids. Trimming stripped 2 bases from V and 8 bases from J, with 12 bases between.

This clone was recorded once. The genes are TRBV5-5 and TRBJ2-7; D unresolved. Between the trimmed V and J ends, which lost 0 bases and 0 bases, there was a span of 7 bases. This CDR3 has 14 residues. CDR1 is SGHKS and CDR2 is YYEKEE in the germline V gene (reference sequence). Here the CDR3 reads CASSLVPVSYEQYV. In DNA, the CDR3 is TGTGCCAGCAGCTTGGTACCAGTCTCCTACGAGCAGTACGTC.

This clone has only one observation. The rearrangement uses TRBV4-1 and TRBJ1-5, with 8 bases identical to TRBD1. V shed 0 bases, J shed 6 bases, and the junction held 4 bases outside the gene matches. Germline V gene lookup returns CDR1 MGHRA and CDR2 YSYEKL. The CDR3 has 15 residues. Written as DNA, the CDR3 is TGCGCCAGCAGCCAAGATGGACAGGGCGGTCAGCCCCAGCATTTT. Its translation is CASSQDGQGGQPQHF.